The text below deals with one T cell receptor beta chain. This CDR3 comprises 13 residues. V lost 7 bases to trimming and J lost 3 bases, with 12 bases between them. CDR1 and CDR2 (germline): MNHEY, SMNVEV (reference sequence). Sorting used thawed, overnight-rested PBMC stained with anti-CD3, a viability dye and GMM-loaded CD1B tetramer. CD1B tetramers were loaded with Rhodococcus equi-derived C32 glucose monomycolate. Tetramer-negative cells, approximately 90,000 per donor, were also sorted. Produced via immunoSEQ multiplex PCR; TCRdb's table is partial and in-frame only. The sample shows roughly 92,000 clones, roughly 88% of them seen only once. This sample was included in a study of T cells in tuberculosis. Across the whole study: The T cells targeted glucose monomycolate, a mycobacterial lipid, via CD1B.

Whole-study findings and limits: T cells binding CD1B-GMM tetramer weakly possibly escaped the sort.

Specimen: CD1b-GMM tetramer-negative cells sorted from PBMCs. The chain carries TRBV27 and TRBJ2-5; D is possibly TRBD2 (5 bases). The sequence was obtained from an adult woman with latent tuberculosis. The chain's CDR3 is CASTLDGEETQYF. CDR3 nucleotide sequence: TGTGCCAGCACCCTGGACGGGGAAGAGACCCAGTACTTC.